This T cell receptor (beta chain) was documented in a study of CD8 T cells in ankylosing spondylitis. 5'-RACE, quantitative and with molecular barcodes, yielded the TCR beta libraries. Via MiXCR, TCRdb re-called the 5' RACE reads, giving one row per CDR3 protein. The table lists a few hundred thousand distinct CDR3 sequences, 10% to 13% of them singletons, with under 25% in the top ten. Study-level points and caveats: A TCR beta motif made of several highly homologous variants seemed typical of ankylosing spondylitis blood. Researchers reportedly found disease-linked clones significantly enriched in matched ankylosing spondylitis synovial fluid. In synovial fluid and blood from reactive arthritis, some motif variants were previously reported.

This clonotype appeared many times. The antigen is not known. This TCR came from a male donor with ankylosing spondylitis or in good health (not recorded which). The sequenced sample was blood, either unsorted or a sorted T cell fraction (not recorded which).

DNA of the CDR3: TGTGCCAGCACCAACAGGGTTCGGAGGTATGGCTACACCTTC. Amino acid sequence: CASTNRVRRYGYTF. This sequence joins TRBV3-1 and TRBJ1-2; perhaps TRBD1 as D (6 bases). Trimming stripped 7 bases from V and 5 bases from J, with 17 bases between. CDR3 length: 14 residues. CDR1 and CDR2 (germline): LGHDT, YNNKEL (reference sequence).